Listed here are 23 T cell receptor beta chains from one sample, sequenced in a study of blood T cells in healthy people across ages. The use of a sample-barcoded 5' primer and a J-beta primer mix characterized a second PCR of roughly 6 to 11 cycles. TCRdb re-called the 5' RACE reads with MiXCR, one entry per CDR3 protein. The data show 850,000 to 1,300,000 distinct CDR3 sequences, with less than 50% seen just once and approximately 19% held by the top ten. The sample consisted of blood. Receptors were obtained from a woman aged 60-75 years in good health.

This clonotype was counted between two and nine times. CDR3 bases: TGTGCCAGCTCACTACTAGCGGAGTTAAAAGAGACCCAGTACTTC. Translating gives CASSLLAELKETQYF. The chain combines TRBV18 with TRBJ2-5; 8 bases match TRBD2. The J segment lost 3 bases and the V segment lost 4 bases, leaving 7 bases of the junction unmatched. Per the germline V gene, CDR1 is KGHSH and CDR2 is LQKENI. CDR3 size: 15 residues.

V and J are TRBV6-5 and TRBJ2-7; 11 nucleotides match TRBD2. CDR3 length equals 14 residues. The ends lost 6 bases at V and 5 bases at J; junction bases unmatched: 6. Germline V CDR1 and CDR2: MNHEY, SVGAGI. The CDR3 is CASRPLAGVHEQYF. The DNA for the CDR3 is TGTGCCAGCAGACCACTAGCGGGAGTCCACGAGCAGTACTTC.

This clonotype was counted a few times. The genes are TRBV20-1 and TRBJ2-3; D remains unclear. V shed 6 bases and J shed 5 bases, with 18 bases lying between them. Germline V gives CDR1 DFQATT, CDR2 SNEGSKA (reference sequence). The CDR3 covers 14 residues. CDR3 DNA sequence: TGCAGTGCAAAGTGGGCAGGTCGCGGAGATACGCAGTATTTT. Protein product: CSAKWAGRGDTQYF.

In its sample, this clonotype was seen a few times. The CDR3 region is CASSLNVRDQQFF. The CDR3 coding sequence is TGCGCCAGCAGCTTAAACGTCCGGGACCAGCAGTTCTTC. V gene TRBV5-1 combines with J gene TRBJ2-1, with D tentatively TRBD1 or TRBD2 (5 bases each). V was shortened by 2 bases and J by 11 bases, with 14 bases between the two germline ends. The germline V gene encodes CDR1 SGHRS and CDR2 YFSETQ. This CDR3 has 13 residues. Variable domain in full (rest from reference TRBV5-1 and TRBJ2-1): KAGVTQTPRYLIKTRGQQVTLSCSPISGHRSVSWYQQTPGQGLQFLFEYFSETQRNKGNFPGRFSGRQFSNSRSEMNVSTLELGDSALYLCASSLNVRDQQFFGPGTRLTVL.

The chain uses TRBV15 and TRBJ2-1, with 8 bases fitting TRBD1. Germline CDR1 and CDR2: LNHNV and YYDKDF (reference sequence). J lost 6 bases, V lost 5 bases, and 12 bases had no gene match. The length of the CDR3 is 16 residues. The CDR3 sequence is CATSGRDRGAFNEQFF. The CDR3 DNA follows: TGTGCCACCAGCGGACGAGACAGGGGCGCCTTCAATGAGCAGTTCTTC.

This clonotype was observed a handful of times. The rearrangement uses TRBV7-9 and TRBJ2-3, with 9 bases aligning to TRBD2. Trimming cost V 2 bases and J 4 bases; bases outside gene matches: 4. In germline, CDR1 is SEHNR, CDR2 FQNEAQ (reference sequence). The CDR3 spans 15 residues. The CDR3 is CASSLSSGMADTQYF. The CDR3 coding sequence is TGTGCCAGCAGCTTATCTAGCGGGATGGCAGATACGCAGTATTTT.

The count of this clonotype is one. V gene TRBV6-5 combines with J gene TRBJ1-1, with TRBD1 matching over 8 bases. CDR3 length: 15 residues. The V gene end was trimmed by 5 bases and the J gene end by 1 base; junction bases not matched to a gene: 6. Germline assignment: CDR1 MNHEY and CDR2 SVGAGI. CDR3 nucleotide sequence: TGTGCCAGCAGTAGACATACAGGGGGGAACACTGAAGCTTTCTTT. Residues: CASSRHTGGNTEAFF.

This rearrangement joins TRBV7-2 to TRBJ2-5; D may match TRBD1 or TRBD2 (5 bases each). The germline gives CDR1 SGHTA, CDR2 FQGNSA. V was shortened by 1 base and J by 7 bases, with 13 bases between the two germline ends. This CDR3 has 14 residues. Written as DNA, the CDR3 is TGTGCCAGCAGCTTAGAGGGACCCCAGGGGACCCAGTACTTC. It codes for CASSLEGPQGTQYF.

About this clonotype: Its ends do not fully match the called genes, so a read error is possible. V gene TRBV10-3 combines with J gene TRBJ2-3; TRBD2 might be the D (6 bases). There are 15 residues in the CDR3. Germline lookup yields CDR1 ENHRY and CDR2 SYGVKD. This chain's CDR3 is CVISESTGDTDTQYF. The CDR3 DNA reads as TGTGTCATCAGTGAGTCGACGGGAGACACAGATACGCAGTATTTT.

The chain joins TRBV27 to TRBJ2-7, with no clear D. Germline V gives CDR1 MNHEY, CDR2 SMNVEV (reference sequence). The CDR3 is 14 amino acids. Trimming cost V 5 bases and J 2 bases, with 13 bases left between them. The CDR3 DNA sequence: TGTGCCAGCAGTCCCCTGGGCCAGACCTACGAGCAGTACTTC. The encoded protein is CASSPLGQTYEQYF.

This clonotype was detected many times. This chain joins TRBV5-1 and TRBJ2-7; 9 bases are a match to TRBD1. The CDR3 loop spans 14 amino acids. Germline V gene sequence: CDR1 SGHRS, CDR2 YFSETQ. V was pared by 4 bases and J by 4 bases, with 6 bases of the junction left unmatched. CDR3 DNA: TGCGCCAGCAGCGGAGGACAGGGGCGGTACGAGCAGTACTTC. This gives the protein CASSGGQGRYEQYF.

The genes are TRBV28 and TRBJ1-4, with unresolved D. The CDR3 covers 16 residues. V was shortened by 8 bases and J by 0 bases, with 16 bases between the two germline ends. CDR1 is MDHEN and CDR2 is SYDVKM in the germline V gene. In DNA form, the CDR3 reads TGTGCCAGCGCTGTCGTACCATCCTCAACTAATGAAAAACTGTTTTTT. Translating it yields CASAVVPSSTNEKLFF.

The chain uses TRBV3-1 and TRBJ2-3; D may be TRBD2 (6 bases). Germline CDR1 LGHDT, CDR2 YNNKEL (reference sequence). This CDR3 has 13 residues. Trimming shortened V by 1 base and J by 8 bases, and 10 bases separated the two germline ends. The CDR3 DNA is TGTGCCAGCAGCCAAGGTGGCGGGGCTACGCAGTATTTT. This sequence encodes CASSQGGGATQYF.

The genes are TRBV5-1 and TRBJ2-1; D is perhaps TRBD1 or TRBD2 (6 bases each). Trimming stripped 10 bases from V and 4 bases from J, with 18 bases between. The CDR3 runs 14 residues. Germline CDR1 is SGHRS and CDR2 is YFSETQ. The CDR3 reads CASGAGWTYNEQFF. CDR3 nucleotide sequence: TGCGCCTCGGGGGCGGGATGGACTTACAATGAGCAGTTCTTC.

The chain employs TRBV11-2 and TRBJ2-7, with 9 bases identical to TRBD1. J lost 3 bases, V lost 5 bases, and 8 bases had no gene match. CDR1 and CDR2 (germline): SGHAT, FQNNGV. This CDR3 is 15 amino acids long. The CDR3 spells CASSAGQGNFYEQYF. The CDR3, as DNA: TGTGCCAGCAGCGCGGGACAGGGTAACTTCTACGAGCAGTACTTC.

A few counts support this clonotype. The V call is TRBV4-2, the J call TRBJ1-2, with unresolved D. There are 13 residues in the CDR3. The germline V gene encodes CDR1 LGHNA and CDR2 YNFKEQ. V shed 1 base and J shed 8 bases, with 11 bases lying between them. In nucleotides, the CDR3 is TGTGCCAGCAGCCAAGGCGTCTGGGGAGGCTACACCTTC. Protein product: CASSQGVWGGYTF.

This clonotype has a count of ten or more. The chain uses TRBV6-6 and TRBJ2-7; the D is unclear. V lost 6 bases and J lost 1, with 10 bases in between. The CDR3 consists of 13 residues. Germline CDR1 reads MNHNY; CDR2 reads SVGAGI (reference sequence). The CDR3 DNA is TGTGCCAGCAGCCCTACCGTGTCCTACGAGCAGTACTTC. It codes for CASSPTVSYEQYF.

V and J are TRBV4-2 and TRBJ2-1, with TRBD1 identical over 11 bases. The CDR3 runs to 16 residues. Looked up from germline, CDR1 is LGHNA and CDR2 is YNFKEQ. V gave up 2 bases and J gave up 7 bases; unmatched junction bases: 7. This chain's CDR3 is CASSQSRDRGGNEQFF. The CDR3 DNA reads TGTGCCAGCAGCCAAAGCCGGGACAGGGGGGGGAATGAGCAGTTCTTC.

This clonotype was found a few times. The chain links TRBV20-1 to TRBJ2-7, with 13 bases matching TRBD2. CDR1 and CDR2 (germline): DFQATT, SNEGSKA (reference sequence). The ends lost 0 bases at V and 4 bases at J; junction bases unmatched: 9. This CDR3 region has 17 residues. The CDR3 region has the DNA TGCAGTGCTAGAGAGAGACTAGCGGGAGGCCCCAAGTACGAGCAGTACTTC. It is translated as CSARERLAGGPKYEQYF.

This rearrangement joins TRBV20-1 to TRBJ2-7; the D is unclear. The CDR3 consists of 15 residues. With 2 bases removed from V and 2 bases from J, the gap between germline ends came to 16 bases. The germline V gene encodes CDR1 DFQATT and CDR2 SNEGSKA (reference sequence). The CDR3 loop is CSARSRPGYPYEQYF. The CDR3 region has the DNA TGCAGTGCTAGAAGTCGACCGGGCTATCCCTACGAGCAGTACTTC.

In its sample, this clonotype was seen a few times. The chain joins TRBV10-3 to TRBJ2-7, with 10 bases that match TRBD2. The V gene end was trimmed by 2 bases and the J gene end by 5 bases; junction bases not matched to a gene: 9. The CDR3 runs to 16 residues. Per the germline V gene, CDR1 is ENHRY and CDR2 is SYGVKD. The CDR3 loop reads CAISEDETSGRHEQYF. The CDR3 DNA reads TGTGCCATCAGTGAGGATGAGACTAGCGGGCGCCACGAGCAGTACTTC.

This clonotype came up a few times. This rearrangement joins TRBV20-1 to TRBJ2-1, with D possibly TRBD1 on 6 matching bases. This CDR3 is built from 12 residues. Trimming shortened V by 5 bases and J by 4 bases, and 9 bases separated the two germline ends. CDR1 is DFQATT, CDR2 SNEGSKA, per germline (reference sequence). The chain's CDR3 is CSAPTGYNEQFF. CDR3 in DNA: TGCAGTGCTCCGACAGGATACAATGAGCAGTTCTTC.

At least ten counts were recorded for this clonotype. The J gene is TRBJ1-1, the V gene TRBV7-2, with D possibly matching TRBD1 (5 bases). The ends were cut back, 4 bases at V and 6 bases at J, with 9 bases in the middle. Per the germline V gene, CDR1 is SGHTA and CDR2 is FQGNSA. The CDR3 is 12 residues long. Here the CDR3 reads CASSSRGAEAFF. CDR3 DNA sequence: TGTGCCAGCAGCTCTCGGGGGGCTGAAGCTTTCTTT.